The present entry profiles one TCR beta chain with its context. CDR1 and CDR2 (germline): ENHRY, SYGVKD. Trimming removed 0 bases from V and 5 bases from J, with 8 bases in between. This CDR3 region has 14 residues. This sample stems from a study of technical replicates of blood from a handful of donors. Assay used: immunoSEQ multiplex PCR; TCRdb lists only in-frame clones, some missing. The table shows under 85,000 clones, with 95% to 98% occurring only once. The receptor was derived from a human donor in good health. The chain employs TRBV10-3 and TRBJ1-5, with D maybe TRBD1 (6 bases). The sample consisted of T cells isolated from PBMCs. CDR3 bases: TGTGCCATCAGTGAGTCGACAGGCCATCAGCCCCAGCATTTT. Its translation: CAISESTGHQPQHF.